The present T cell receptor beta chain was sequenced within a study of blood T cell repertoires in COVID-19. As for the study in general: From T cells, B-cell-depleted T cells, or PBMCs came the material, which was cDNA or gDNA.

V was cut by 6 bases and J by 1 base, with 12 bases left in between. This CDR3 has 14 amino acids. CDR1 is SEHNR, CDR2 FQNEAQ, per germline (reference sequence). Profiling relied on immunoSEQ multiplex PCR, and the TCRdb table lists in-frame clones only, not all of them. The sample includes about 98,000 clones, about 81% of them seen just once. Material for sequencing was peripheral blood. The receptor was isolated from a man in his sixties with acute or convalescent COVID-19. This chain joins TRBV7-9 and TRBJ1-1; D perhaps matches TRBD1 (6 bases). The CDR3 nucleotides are TGTGCCAGCAGGGCTGACAGGTCGAACACTGAAGCTTTCTTT. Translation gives CASRADRSNTEAFF.